The 15 T cell receptor beta chains below were found in one sample sequenced in a study of read filtering for tumor transcriptome and immune sequencing. From approximately 430 ng of RNA, a library with molecular barcoded alpha/delta and beta/gamma adaptors was made. TCRdb used MiXCR to reprocess the reads, holding one entry per CDR3 protein. Of approximately 40,000 distinct CDR3 sequences listed, approximately 15% are singletons. Sequenced material: a population of CD138-negative cells sorted from bone marrow. These receptors came from a donor at least 40 years old with multiple myeloma.

This clonotype was observed at least ten times. V and J are TRBV21-1 and TRBJ2-7; the table assigns TRBD2, which was not confirmed against the DNA. TRBV21-1 is annotated as a pseudogene. There are 16 residues in the CDR3. CDR3 sequence: CASTLKGGWGYYEQYF. The CDR3 bases are TGTGCCAGCACGCTGAAGGGAGGATGGGGGTATTACGAGCAGTACTTC.

At least ten counts were recorded for this clonotype. V usage is TRBV6-2 or TRBV6-3 and J usage is TRBJ1-5, with 7 bases that match TRBD1. CDR3 size: 16 residues. V lost 7 bases and J lost 0; bases outside the gene matches: 9. Germline-derived CDR1 and CDR2 are MNHEY and SVGEGT. The CDR3 here is CASNPTGTYSNQPQHF. DNA of the CDR3: TGTGCCAGCAACCCGACAGGGACTTATAGCAATCAGCCCCAGCATTTT.

In this sample, this clonotype turned up many times. The chain couples TRBV28 to TRBJ2-7; 9 bases agree with TRBD1. V shed 6 bases and J 5 bases; nucleotides not matched to a gene: 14. Germline V lookup: CDR1 MDHEN, CDR2 SYDVKM. This CDR3 is 16 amino acids long. This CDR3 is CASSGTPGQGEHEQYF. The CDR3, as DNA: TGTGCCAGCAGCGGCACTCCGGGACAGGGTGAACACGAGCAGTACTTC.

At least ten counts were recorded for this clonotype. The chain uses TRBV27 and TRBJ2-2, with TRBD2 as a possible D gene (7 bases). The CDR3 is made up of 16 amino acids. With 1 base removed from V and 5 bases from J, the gap between germline ends came to 14 bases. The germline gives CDR1 MNHEY, CDR2 SMNVEV (reference sequence). CDR3 DNA sequence: TGTGCCAGCAGTTTATTCGGGGGGCGGAGGACCGGGGAGCTGTTTTTT. Protein sequence: CASSLFGGRRTGELFF.

This clonotype was seen a few times. The V and J genes are TRBV7-2 and TRBJ2-1; 13 bases align to TRBD2. The CDR3 extends over 15 amino acids. Germline V gives CDR1 SGHTA, CDR2 FQGNSA. J was trimmed by 8 bases and V by 0 bases; bases with no gene match: 1. The chain's CDR3 is CASSLAGLAGDEQFF. The CDR3 bases are TGTGCCAGCAGCTTAGCCGGACTAGCGGGAGATGAGCAGTTCTTC.

On this clonotype: A read error may be the cause here, since a much bigger clone is one base away. The chain is built from TRBV28 and TRBJ2-7, with D perhaps matching TRBD1 (6 bases). The CDR3 is 12 residues long. The germline CDR1 and CDR2 sequences are MDHEN and SYDVKM. The CDR3: CTTRGNSYEQYF. The CDR3 DNA is TGTACCACCAGGGGAAACTCCTACGAGCAGTACTTC.

This clonotype was found many times. The chain links TRBV28 to TRBJ2-2; a possible D gene is TRBD2 (6 bases). V shed 7 bases and J shed 4 bases, with 25 bases lying between them. The CDR3 spans 18 residues. Germline V lookup: CDR1 MDHEN, CDR2 SYDVKM. The CDR3 coding sequence is TGTGCCAGCATCAAAATGACCGGGGGAGTCGGCGCCACCGGGGAGCTGTTTTTT. It encodes CASIKMTGGVGATGELFF.

This clonotype was recorded many times. The V call is TRBV3-1, the J call TRBJ1-1, with D possibly matching TRBD1 (5 bases). The CDR3 contains 14 residues. Trimming stripped 1 base from V and 7 bases from J, with 13 bases between. Germline V gives CDR1 LGHDT, CDR2 YNNKEL (reference sequence). CDR3 coding DNA: TGTGCCAGCAGCCAAGGGGCAGGGCAGATTGAAGCTTTCTTT. The encoded protein is CASSQGAGQIEAFF.

This clonotype turned up a few times. The V gene is TRBV20-1, the J gene TRBJ1-5; D uncertain. Trimming stripped 6 bases from V and 0 bases from J, with 9 bases between. Germline V gene data show CDR1 as DFQATT and CDR2 as SNEGSKA (reference sequence). The CDR3 spans 13 residues. CDR3 protein: CSAKSDSNQPQHF. Here the CDR3 DNA reads TGCAGTGCCAAGTCAGATAGCAATCAGCCCCAGCATTTT.

In its sample, this clonotype was seen a few times. The rearrangement uses TRBV5-4 and TRBJ2-5, with 10 bases identical to TRBD1. This CDR3 contains 13 residues. Germline CDR1 is SGHNT and CDR2 is YYREEE (reference sequence). Germline trimming cut 3 bases from V and 5 bases from J; bases unmatched to any gene: 1. CDR3 sequence reads: CASSWTGGETQYF. CDR3 DNA: TGTGCCAGCAGCTGGACAGGGGGGGAGACCCAGTACTTC.

About this clonotype itself: A much larger clone is a single base away; this may be a read error. The CDR3 protein is CASSLGRASNQPQHF. The CDR3 DNA follows: TGTGCCAGCAGCCTAGGCCGGGCCTCAAATCAGCCCCAGCATTTT. The rearrangement uses TRBV6-2 or TRBV6-3 and TRBJ1-5; D not resolved. Germline values: CDR1 MNHEY, CDR2 SVGEGT. Trimming took off 6 bases at V and 4 bases at J, with 16 bases between the two ends. The CDR3 spans 15 residues.

This clonotype was seen many times. V is TRBV15 and J is TRBJ2-7, with D perhaps matching TRBD1 or TRBD2 (5 bases each). V lost 4 bases and J 4 bases, leaving 29 bases between the germline ends. Per germline, CDR1 LNHNV and CDR2 YYDKDF (reference sequence). The CDR3 runs 19 residues. The CDR3 sequence: CATSKDYQGRRIGRYEQYF. The DNA of the CDR3 is TGTGCCACCAGCAAGGATTATCAGGGACGGCGAATTGGAAGGTACGAGCAGTACTTC.

This clonotype was detected many times. V and J are TRBV4-1 and TRBJ2-1; 12 bases map to TRBD2. Germline loops: CDR1 MGHRA, CDR2 YSYEKL. J was trimmed by 5 bases and V by 1 base; bases with no gene match: 12. This CDR3 has 19 amino acids. The DNA of the CDR3 is TGCGCCAGCAGCCAAGTAATCAGACTAGCGGGAGTTGAGAACAATGAGCAGTTCTTC. Protein: CASSQVIRLAGVENNEQFF.

This clonotype came up many times. The gene calls are TRBV5-1 and TRBJ1-1, with a tentative D call TRBD1 (6 bases). CDR1 is SGHRS, CDR2 YFSETQ, per germline. There are 15 residues in the CDR3. Trimming removed 0 bases from V and 2 bases from J, with 11 bases in between. The CDR3 DNA is TGCGCCAGCAGCTTGGTTCGGGGGCTTAACACTGAAGCTTTCTTT. Translating gives CASSLVRGLNTEAFF.

A word on this clonotype: A much larger clone differs by one base, so this may be a read error. The chain has TRBV19 and TRBJ2-7; D gene unclear. The V gene's germline CDR1 is LNHDA and CDR2 SQIVND (reference sequence). The CDR3 is 13 amino acids. The chain's CDR3 is CASSILGSYKQYF. The CDR3 DNA reads TGTGCCAGTAGTATTCTGGGATCCTACAAGCAGTACTTC.